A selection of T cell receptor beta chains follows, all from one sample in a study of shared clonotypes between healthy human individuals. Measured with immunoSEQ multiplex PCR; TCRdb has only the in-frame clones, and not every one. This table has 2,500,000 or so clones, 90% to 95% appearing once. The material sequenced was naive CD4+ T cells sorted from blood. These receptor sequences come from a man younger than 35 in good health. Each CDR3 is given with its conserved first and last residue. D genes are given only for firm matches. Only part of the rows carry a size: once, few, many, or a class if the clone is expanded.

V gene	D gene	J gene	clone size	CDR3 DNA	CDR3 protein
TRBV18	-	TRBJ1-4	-	TGTGCCAGCTCATCTGCGGACGGAAATGAAAAACTGTTTTTT	CASSSADGNEKLFF
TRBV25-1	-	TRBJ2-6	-	TGTGCCAGCAGTCGAGGGTCTGGGGCCAACGTCCTGACTTTC	CASSRGSGANVLTF
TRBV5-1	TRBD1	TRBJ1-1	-	TGCGCCAGCAGCTTTCGTCCCGGGACAGGGGCGGACACTGAAGCTTTCTTT	CASSFRPGTGADTEAFF
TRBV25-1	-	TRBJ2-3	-	TGTGCCAGCAGTGAGTCCCGGGCTATAGATACGCAGTATTTT	CASSESRAIDTQYF
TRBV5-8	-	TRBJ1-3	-	TGTGCCACGAGCCGAAACACCATATATTTT	CATSRNTIYF
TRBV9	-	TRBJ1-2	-	TGTGCCAGCAGCGTATTGGGGAACTATGGCTACACCTTC	CASSVLGNYGYTF
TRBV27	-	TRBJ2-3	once	TGTGCCAGCAGCTCCATCACTGGACTATGGGCAGATACGCAGTATTTT	CASSSITGLWADTQYF
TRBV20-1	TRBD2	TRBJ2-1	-	TGCAGTGCTGAACCCCGGGGGGGCCGGCTCTTC	CSAEPRGGRLF
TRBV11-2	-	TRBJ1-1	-	TGTGCCAGCAGCTTACTGTGGGCGCAGAACACTGAAGCTTTCTTT	CASSLLWAQNTEAFF
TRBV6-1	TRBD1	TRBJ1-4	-	TGTGCCAGCAGTATACAGGGGCTGAACGAAAAACTGTTTTTT	CASSIQGLNEKLFF
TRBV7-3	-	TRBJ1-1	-	TGTGCCAGCAGCTTACACCCGGGACTGAACACTGAAGCTTTCTTT	CASSLHPGLNTEAFF
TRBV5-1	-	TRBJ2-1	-	TGCGCCAGCAGCTCAAACGGACCTAAGCAGTTCTTC	CASSSNGPKQFF
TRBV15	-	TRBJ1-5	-	TGTGCCACCAGCAGAGAGCGTCCCAGGGGCAATCAGCCCCAGCATTTT	CATSRERPRGNQPQHF
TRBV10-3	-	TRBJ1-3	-	TGTGCCATCAGTCGCGACACGGTCTCTGGAAACACCATATATTTT	CAISRDTVSGNTIYF
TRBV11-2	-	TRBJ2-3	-	TGTGCCAGCAGCTTAGAGGTGGGGGCAGATACGCAGTATTTT	CASSLEVGADTQYF
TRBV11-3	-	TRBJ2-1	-	TGTGCCAGCAGCTTAGAAGGGACACTCAATGAGCAGTTCTTC	CASSLEGTLNEQFF
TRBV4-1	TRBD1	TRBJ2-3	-	TGCGCCAGCAGCCCCGGACAGGGGACAGATACGCAGTATTTT	CASSPGQGTDTQYF
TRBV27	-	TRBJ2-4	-	TGTGCCAGCAGTTTAAGGCTACAATGGCCAAACATTCAGTACTTC	CASSLRLQWPNIQYF
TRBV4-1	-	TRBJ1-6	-	TGCGCCAGCAGCCTTTGGTCTTCAAGGGTGCCGAAACTGACTTCACCCCTCCACTTT	CASSLWSSRVPKLTSPLHF
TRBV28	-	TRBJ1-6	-	TGTGCCAGCAGTTTAAGCCTTGACTATAATTCACCCCTCCACTTT	CASSLSLDYNSPLHF
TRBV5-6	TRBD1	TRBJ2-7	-	TGTGCCAGCAGGACAAGGACAGGTGCCTACGAGCAGTACTTC	CASRTRTGAYEQYF
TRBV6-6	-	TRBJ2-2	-	TGTGCCAGCAGGTTACAGGTCCACGGGGAGCTGTTTTTT	CASRLQVHGELFF
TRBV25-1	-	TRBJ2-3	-	TGTGCCAGCAGTGGACCTAGCACAGATACGCAGTATTTT	CASSGPSTDTQYF
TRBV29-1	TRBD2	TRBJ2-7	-	TGCAGCGTTGAAACTAGCGGTCCTCTCCTGGAGCAGTACTTC	CSVETSGPLLEQYF
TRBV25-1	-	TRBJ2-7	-	TGTGCCAGCAGTGAACCTAAAGGCGGCTCCTACGAGCAGTACTTC	CASSEPKGGSYEQYF
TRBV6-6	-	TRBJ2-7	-	TGTGCCAGCAGTTACGCCTACGAGCAGTACTTC	CASSYAYEQYF
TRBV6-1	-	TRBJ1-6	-	TGTGCCAGCAGTGCGAGGGGCAGGAATAATTCACCCCTCCACTTT	CASSARGRNNSPLHF
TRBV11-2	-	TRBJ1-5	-	TGTGCCAGCAGCTTTGGGGACAATCAGCCCCAGCATTTT	CASSFGDNQPQHF
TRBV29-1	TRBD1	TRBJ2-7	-	TGCAGCGTTGGGGGGCCGGACAGGGAGCCGTACTTC	CSVGGPDREPYF
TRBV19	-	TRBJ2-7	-	TGTGCCAGTAGTATTCAGGGAGCGGGACAATCCTACGAGCAGTACTTC	CASSIQGAGQSYEQYF
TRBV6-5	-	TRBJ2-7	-	TGTGCCAGCAGTTCCACAGGGACCGTCTACGAGCAGTACTTC	CASSSTGTVYEQYF
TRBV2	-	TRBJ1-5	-	TGTGCCAGCGGTTGGGGGGGCAATCAGCCCCAGCATTTT	CASGWGGNQPQHF
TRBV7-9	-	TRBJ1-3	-	TGTGCCAGCATCACGGTCCGGGCCGGTGTTGGAAACACCATATATTTT	CASITVRAGVGNTIYF
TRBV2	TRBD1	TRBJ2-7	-	TGTGCCAGCAGAACGAACAGGGGGCAAGGAGCCTACGAGCAGTACTTC	CASRTNRGQGAYEQYF
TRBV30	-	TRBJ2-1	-	TGTGCCTGGAGTGTACTAGTCCGGGGTGAGCAGTTCTTC	CAWSVLVRGEQFF
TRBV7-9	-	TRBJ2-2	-	TGTGCCAGCAGGGGTAATAGGGCCCTCACCGGGGAGCTGTTTTTT	CASRGNRALTGELFF
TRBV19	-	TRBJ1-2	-	TGTGCCAGTAGTATGAAAACGGGGGCACCCGTAAACCTCTATGGCTACACCTTC	CASSMKTGAPVNLYGYTF
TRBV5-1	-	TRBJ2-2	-	TGCGCCAGCAGCCAGGGACCAGCCGGGGAGCTGTTTTTT	CASSQGPAGELFF
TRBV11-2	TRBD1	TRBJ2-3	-	TGTGCCAGCAGGGCAACAGGGGCGACAGATACGCAGTATTTT	CASRATGATDTQYF
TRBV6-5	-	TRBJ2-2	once	TGTGCCAGCAAGAGGAGGGGGGGGGCTGCCGGGGAGCTGTTTTTT	CASKRRGGAAGELFF
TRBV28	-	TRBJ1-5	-	TGTGCCAGCAGTTTGGGGGGCTCCAATCAGCCCCAGCATTTT	CASSLGGSNQPQHF
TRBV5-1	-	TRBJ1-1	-	TGCGCCAGCAGCTTAGGGTTCAGTCTGAACACTGAAGCTTTCTTT	CASSLGFSLNTEAFF
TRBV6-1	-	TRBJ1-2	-	TGTGCCAGCAGTGAGGCCGGCGCAAGCTATGGCTACACCTTC	CASSEAGASYGYTF
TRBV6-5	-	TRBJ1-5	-	TGTGCCAGCAGTTCCTCAGCCGGGAACCAGCCCCAGCATTTT	CASSSSAGNQPQHF
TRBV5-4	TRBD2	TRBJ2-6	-	TGTGCCAGCAGCGTCCCGACTAGCGGGAGTCACGCTGGGGCCAACGTCCTGACTTTC	CASSVPTSGSHAGANVLTF
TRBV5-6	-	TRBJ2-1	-	TGTGCCAGCAGCCAACAGGGAGGAGGATCCTACAATGAGCAGTTCTTC	CASSQQGGGSYNEQFF
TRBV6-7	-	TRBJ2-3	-	TGTGCCAGCAGTTACGAGGGTGGAGGCACAGATACGCAGTATTTT	CASSYEGGGTDTQYF
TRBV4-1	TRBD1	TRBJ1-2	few	TGCGCCAGCAGCCAAGATCGACAGGGAGGGTTGCCGGCTAACTATGGCTACACCTTC	CASSQDRQGGLPANYGYTF
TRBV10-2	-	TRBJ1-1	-	TGCGCCAGCAGTGGTCCGCTACGGACGGGCACTGAAGCTTTCTTT	CASSGPLRTGTEAFF
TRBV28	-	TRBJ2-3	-	TGTGCCAGCAGTCTTCGTGGGGGAGCCACAGATACGCAGTATTTT	CASSLRGGATDTQYF
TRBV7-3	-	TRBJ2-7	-	TGTGCCAGCAGCTTAAAGGCGGGGCGCGAGCAGTACTTC	CASSLKAGREQYF
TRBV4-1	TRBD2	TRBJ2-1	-	TGCGCCAGCAGCCAAGTCGGGCTAGCGGGAGTACGAGGGTTGGATGAGCAGTTCTTC	CASSQVGLAGVRGLDEQFF
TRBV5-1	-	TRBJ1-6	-	TGCGCCAGCAGCTTGCTGTCCGACTCCTATAATTCACCCCTCCACTTT	CASSLLSDSYNSPLHF